This T cell receptor (beta chain) is drawn from a study of blood T cell repertoires in COVID-19. Study-level background: The United States, Italy and Spain provided the acute and convalescent COVID-19 samples. T cells, B-cell-depleted T cells, or PBMCs supplied cDNA or gDNA.

CDR1 is SGHRS and CDR2 is YFSETQ in the germline V gene. The CDR3 is made up of 16 amino acids. Trimming cost V 0 bases and J 9 bases; bases outside gene matches: 10. Per the study methods: Researchers report that nucleated cell counts were estimated from reference gene primer amplification. Assay: immunoSEQ multiplex PCR; the TCRdb copy retains only in-frame clones and omits some. V and J calls and clone size are those listed in that table; D and trimming were worked out from the DNA. The sample consists of about 160,000 clones, approximately 81% of them appearing once. V usage is TRBV5-1 and J usage is TRBJ2-1, with 9 nucleotides matching TRBD1. Sequencing was carried out using peripheral blood. The sequence was obtained from a human donor with acute or convalescent COVID-19. The donor label of this sample is uncertain. CDR3: CASSLGQTGGRGEQFF. In DNA form, the CDR3 reads TGCGCCAGCAGCTTGGGGCAGACAGGGGGTAGGGGTGAGCAGTTCTTC.